These 32 T cell receptor beta chains were sequenced from one sample in a study of blood T cell repertoires in COVID-19. Assay: immunoSEQ multiplex PCR; the TCRdb copy retains only in-frame clones and omits some. The sample lists 220,000 or so clones; 65% to 85% were seen once. Sequences were obtained from PBMCs or T cells enriched from blood (not recorded which). These receptors all stem from a woman aged 40 to 50 who had recovered from COVID-19.

This chain joins TRBV5-1 and TRBJ2-2, with D perhaps matching TRBD1 (6 bases). The CDR3 spans 16 residues. Trimming pared 0 bases from V and 2 bases from J, leaving 11 bases between. From germline, CDR1 is SGHRS and CDR2 YFSETQ. The CDR3 protein is CASSLVGGPNTGELFF. The CDR3 DNA is TGCGCCAGCAGCTTGGTTGGGGGCCCCAACACCGGGGAGCTGTTTTTT.

The chain combines TRBV7-9 with TRBJ2-7, with 7 bases lining up with TRBD2. The V gene end was trimmed by 5 bases and the J gene end by 2 bases; junction bases not matched to a gene: 6. The length of the CDR3 is 14 residues. Germline assignment: CDR1 SEHNR and CDR2 FQNEAQ (reference sequence). This chain's CDR3 is CASSATGGPYEQYV. CDR3 bases: TGTGCCAGCAGCGCAACGGGGGGACCCTACGAGCAGTACGTC.

The rearrangement uses TRBV18 and TRBJ2-5; 7 nucleotides align to TRBD1. CDR3 size: 16 residues. V shed 5 bases and J 7 bases; nucleotides not matched to a gene: 16. Germline V gene sequence: CDR1 KGHSH, CDR2 LQKENI. The DNA for the CDR3 is TGTGCCAGCTCATCCTTAACCGGGACAGCCATGGGGACCCAGTACTTC. It specifies CASSSLTGTAMGTQYF.

The chain recombines TRBV5-1 with TRBJ1-2; D unresolved. Germline CDR1 and CDR2: SGHRS and YFSETQ. V lost 4 bases and J 3 bases, leaving 13 bases between the germline ends. The CDR3 is 14 amino acids. The CDR3 region is CASSVGGLYYGYTF. The CDR3 region has the DNA TGCGCCAGCAGCGTCGGAGGGCTCTACTATGGCTACACCTTC.

V and J are TRBV5-1 and TRBJ2-5; weak D call: TRBD2 (6 bases). The CDR3 is 13 residues long. Trimming shortened V by 4 bases and J by 5 bases, and 12 bases separated the two germline ends. Germline V CDR1 and CDR2: SGHRS, YFSETQ. The CDR3 protein is CASSRPGEETQYF. Written as DNA, the CDR3 is TGCGCCAGCAGCCGGCCGGGGGAGGAGACCCAGTACTTC.

The V gene is TRBV5-1, the J gene TRBJ2-1, with TRBD1 matching 7 bases. The junction had 17 bases not matched to a gene; V was cut back by 4 bases and J by 4 bases. Germline V lookup: CDR1 SGHRS, CDR2 YFSETQ. The CDR3 is 18 amino acids. CDR3 residues: CASSPRDSVTILYNEQFF. The CDR3 nucleotides read TGCGCCAGCAGCCCCCGGGACAGCGTTACCATTCTTTACAATGAGCAGTTCTTC.

The chain joins TRBV2 to TRBJ2-1, with 10 positions matching TRBD2. The V gene end was trimmed by 4 bases and the J gene end by 5 bases; junction bases not matched to a gene: 5. Germline V CDR1 and CDR2: SNHLY, FYNNEI. There are 15 residues in the CDR3. The CDR3 bases are TGTGCCAGCAGTGGCTCACTAGCGGGAAACAATGAGCAGTTCTTC. Its translation: CASSGSLAGNNEQFF.

The chain joins TRBV2 to TRBJ2-1; 8 bases are a match to TRBD1. V dropped 4 bases and J dropped 8; count of bases not matched to a gene: 13. The CDR3 is made up of 16 amino acids. CDR1 SNHLY and CDR2 FYNNEI come from the germline V gene. CDR3 sequence reads: CASSGPGQGLLDEQFF. CDR3 in DNA: TGTGCCAGCAGTGGCCCAGGACAGGGCCTTCTGGATGAGCAGTTCTTC.

The V and J genes are TRBV2 and TRBJ1-2; possibly TRBD1 for D (5 bases). V gave up 3 bases and J gave up 5 bases, with 10 bases separating them. The CDR3 contains 13 residues. Germline V gives CDR1 SNHLY, CDR2 FYNNEI. The CDR3 is CASSDRQGYGYTF. The CDR3 DNA is TGTGCCAGCAGTGATCGTCAGGGATATGGCTACACCTTC. The variable domain in full, with the rest retrieved from reference TRBV2 and TRBJ1-2, is EPEVTQTPSHQVTQMGQEVILRCVPISNHLYFYWYRQILGQKVEFLVSFYNNEISEKSEIFDDQFSVERPDGSNFTLKIRSTKLEDSAMYFCASSDRQGYGYTFGSGTRLTVV.

The chain combines TRBV5-1 with TRBJ2-7, with 8 bases matching TRBD1. The CDR3 totals 15 residues. The germline CDR1 and CDR2 sequences are SGHRS and YFSETQ. The junction had 7 bases not matched to a gene; V was cut back by 5 bases and J by 0 bases. As DNA, the CDR3 is TGCGCCAGCAGGAGGCGAGACAGGGGCTCCTACGAGCAGTACTTC. As protein: CASRRRDRGSYEQYF.

V usage is TRBV9 and J usage is TRBJ2-3; 9 bases agree with TRBD1. The CDR3 is made up of 16 amino acids. Germline V CDR1 and CDR2: SGDLS, YYNGEE. The V and J ends lost 4 bases and 0 bases, in that order; junction bases with no gene match: 6. CDR3 loop: CASSPQGAASTDTQYF. DNA of the CDR3: TGTGCCAGCAGCCCACAGGGGGCGGCTAGCACAGATACGCAGTATTTT.

V gene TRBV19 combines with J gene TRBJ1-1, with D uncertain. This CDR3 comprises 13 residues. The V gene's germline CDR1 is LNHDA and CDR2 SQIVND (reference sequence). The V and J ends lost 7 bases and 4 bases respectively, with 13 bases between them. The CDR3 sequence: CASTSTGSTEAFF. The CDR3 DNA is TGTGCCAGTACCTCTACTGGGAGCACTGAAGCTTTCTTT.

The chain is built from TRBV13 and TRBJ1-1; D is unclear. CDR1 PRHDT and CDR2 FYEKMQ come from the germline V gene (reference sequence). This CDR3 has 14 residues. The V end lost 2 bases, the J end lost 4 bases, and 11 bases lay between the germline ends. Here the CDR3 DNA reads TGTGCCAGCAGCTTAAGCCCGGGTTTCACTGAAGCTTTCTTT. It is translated as CASSLSPGFTEAFF.

This clone was recorded a few times. The J gene is TRBJ1-5, the V gene TRBV12-3 or TRBV12-4, with no clear D. Trimming took off 3 bases at V and 4 bases at J, with 4 bases between the two ends. This CDR3 has 12 residues. The CDR3 spells CASSFRNQPQHF. The CDR3 DNA reads TGTGCCAGCAGTTTTCGGAATCAGCCCCAGCATTTT.

The chain couples TRBV10-3 to TRBJ2-2, with 8 bases fitting TRBD2. After removal of 10 bases from V and 2 bases from J, the junction contained 6 bases not matched to a gene. CDR1 and CDR2 from the germline V gene are ENHRY and SYGVKD. The CDR3 has 14 amino acids. The CDR3 DNA is TGTGCCACCACCGGACTAGCCAACACCGGGGAGCTGTTTTTT. Protein sequence: CATTGLANTGELFF.

This sequence joins TRBV20-1 and TRBJ2-1; 9 positions agree with TRBD2. Germline V lookup: CDR1 DFQATT, CDR2 SNEGSKA (reference sequence). The CDR3 runs to 14 residues. The junction had 7 bases not matched to a gene; V was cut back by 3 bases and J by 7 bases. The CDR3 region has the DNA TGCAGTGCTAGTAGCGGGGGTCGGTGGAATGAGCAGTTCTTC. Translated, it gives CSASSGGRWNEQFF.

The chain recombines TRBV29-1 with TRBJ2-5; 11 bases agree with TRBD2. The CDR3 is 16 amino acids. CDR1 is SQVTM, CDR2 ANQGSEA, per germline. V gave up 2 bases and J gave up 1 base; unmatched junction bases: 6. As DNA, the CDR3 is TGCAGCGTTGAACGTTTTGGACTAGCGGGCCAAGAGACCCAGTACTTC. Translating it yields CSVERFGLAGQETQYF.

This clone was seen once. This rearrangement joins TRBV9 to TRBJ2-5; 9 nucleotides line up with TRBD1. J was trimmed by 2 bases and V by 4 bases; bases with no gene match: 6. CDR3 length: 15 amino acids. CDR1 SGDLS and CDR2 YYNGEE come from the germline V gene. For the CDR3, the DNA is TGTGCCAGCAGCATTCGGGACAGGGCACAAGAGACCCAGTACTTC. This gives the protein CASSIRDRAQETQYF. Full variable domain (outside the CDR3, taken from reference TRBV9 and TRBJ2-5): DSGVTQTPKHLITATGQRVTLRCSPRSGDLSVYWYQQSLDQGLQFLIQYYNGEERAKGNILERFSAQQFPDLHSELNLSSLELGDSALYFCASSIRDRAQETQYFGPGTRLLVL.

The chain links TRBV11-2 to TRBJ1-2; maybe TRBD1 (5 bases). CDR1 is SGHAT and CDR2 is FQNNGV in the germline V gene. The CDR3 contains 17 residues. With 4 bases removed from V and 2 bases from J, the gap between germline ends came to 20 bases. CDR3 sequence: CASSSYKRTTENYGYTF. The CDR3 DNA reads TGTGCCAGCAGCTCTTATAAACGGACAACGGAAAACTATGGCTACACCTTC. The variable domain in full, with the rest retrieved from reference TRBV11-2 and TRBJ1-2, is EAGVAQSPRYKIIEKRQSVAFWCNPISGHATLYWYQQILGQGPKLLIQFQNNGVVDDSQLPKDRFSAERLKGVDSTLKIQPAKLEDSAVYLCASSSYKRTTENYGYTFGSGTRLTVV.

This rearrangement joins TRBV2 to TRBJ2-3; tentative D call: TRBD2 (5 bases). Trimming took 3 bases from V and 6 from J, leaving 13 bases between them. Per the germline V gene, CDR1 is SNHLY and CDR2 is FYNNEI. The CDR3 contains 14 residues. The DNA of the CDR3 is TGTGCCAGCAGTGAGGACTTGACCAAGGATACGCAGTATTTT. Encoded protein: CASSEDLTKDTQYF.

This clone showed up just once. The V call is TRBV4-1, the J call TRBJ2-5; D is perhaps TRBD2 (7 bases). The germline V gene encodes CDR1 MGHRA and CDR2 YSYEKL. V lost 3 bases and J 5 bases, leaving 13 bases between the germline ends. The CDR3 is 14 residues long. CDR3 protein: CASSQGGAWETQYF. In nucleotides, the CDR3 is TGCGCCAGCAGCCAGGGGGGGGCTTGGGAGACCCAGTACTTC.

The chain employs TRBV13 and TRBJ2-6; 10 bases fit TRBD1. The CDR3 loop spans 16 amino acids. The V segment lost 8 bases and the J segment 0 bases; nucleotides outside the gene matches: 4. Germline loops: CDR1 PRHDT, CDR2 FYEKMQ (reference sequence). CDR3: CASARDRGSGANVLTF. DNA for the CDR3: TGTGCCAGCGCCCGGGACAGGGGCTCTGGGGCCAACGTCCTGACTTTC.

CDR3 sequence: CASSKFPRGDRGPRTLNEKLFF. The CDR3 DNA reads as TGTGCCAGCAGCAAATTTCCTCGGGGGGACAGGGGGCCTAGGACCCTTAATGAAAAACTGTTTTTT. The chain employs TRBV21-1 and TRBJ1-4; TRBD1 reflects the table's D call only, with no check against the DNA. TRBV21-1 is a pseudogene. The CDR3 is 22 amino acids.

A few counts support this clone. V gene TRBV2 combines with J gene TRBJ2-7; D possibly corresponds to TRBD1 (5 bases). The germline gives CDR1 SNHLY, CDR2 FYNNEI. The CDR3 spans 18 residues. V was pared by 8 bases and J by 1 base, with 27 bases between. This chain's CDR3 is CASQEGVGFAIVSYEQYV. The DNA for the CDR3 is TGTGCCAGCCAGGAAGGGGTCGGATTCGCAATCGTTTCCTACGAGCAGTACGTC.

J is TRBJ2-1 and V is TRBV9; possible D gene TRBD2, 6 bases. CDR3 length: 17 residues. The germline V and J ends were trimmed by 0 bases and 7 bases, with 20 bases remaining between them. In germline, CDR1 is SGDLS, CDR2 YYNGEE. CDR3 nucleotide sequence: TGTGCCAGCAGCGTAGCTGGATGGGGACTGATGGTAAATGAGCAGTTCTTC. This encodes CASSVAGWGLMVNEQFF.

The chain links TRBV5-6 to TRBJ2-7; 10 nucleotides align to TRBD2. V lost 0 bases and J lost 2; bases outside the gene matches: 2. This CDR3 is built from 15 residues. CDR1 SGHDT and CDR2 YYEEEE come from the germline V gene. CDR3 nucleotides: TGTGCCAGCAGCTTGGGACTAGCGGGCACCTACGAGCAGTACTTC. Residues: CASSLGLAGTYEQYF.

This clone came up once. The chain couples TRBV3-1 (or the pseudogene TRBV3-2) to TRBJ2-1; possibly TRBD1 for D (5 bases). Between the trimmed V and J ends, which lost 3 bases and 2 bases, there was a span of 14 bases. Germline V lookup: CDR1 LGHDT, CDR2 YNNKEL (reference sequence). There are 16 residues in the CDR3. CDR3 nucleotides: TGTGCCAGCAGCCAGCCAGGGATTAGGGCCTACAATGAGCAGTTCTTC. Residues: CASSQPGIRAYNEQFF.

The chain recombines TRBV18 with TRBJ1-5; tentatively, D is TRBD1 (6 bases). Germline V gene lookup returns CDR1 KGHSH and CDR2 LQKENI. This CDR3 is 16 amino acids long. V was trimmed by 3 bases and J by 0 bases, leaving 12 bases between them. CDR3 loop: CASSPDRSYSNQPQHF. CDR3 nucleotide sequence: TGTGCCAGCTCACCTGACAGGTCGTATAGCAATCAGCCCCAGCATTTT.

The rearrangement uses TRBV27 and TRBJ1-2; D not certain. The V end was cut by 0 bases, the J end by 4 bases, with 15 bases between. The CDR3 covers 16 residues. Germline V lookup: CDR1 MNHEY, CDR2 SMNVEV (reference sequence). Written as DNA, the CDR3 is TGTGCCAGCAGTTTATCGGGTAGGACTACTATCTATGGCTACACCTTC. Translating gives CASSLSGRTTIYGYTF.

A few counts support this clone. The chain's CDR3 is CAIRGAGELFF. CDR3 DNA sequence: TGTGCCATCAGAGGGGCCGGGGAGCTGTTTTTT. The V call is TRBV10-3, the J call TRBJ2-2; TRBD1 might be the D (5 bases). This CDR3 spans 11 amino acids. CDR1 and CDR2 (germline): ENHRY, SYGVKD. V was clipped by 6 bases and J by 6 bases, with 5 bases between them.

This chain links TRBV12-5 with TRBJ1-1, with D perhaps matching TRBD1 (5 bases). With 1 base removed from V and 6 bases from J, the gap between germline ends came to 12 bases. The CDR3 has 14 residues. CDR1 is LGHNT, CDR2 FRNRAP, per germline. CDR3 coding DNA: TGTGCTAGTGGTTTGGCGCAGGGTTATCCTGAAGCTTTCTTT. Residues: CASGLAQGYPEAFF.

This chain links TRBV28 with TRBJ2-3, with D perhaps matching TRBD2 (6 bases). Germline CDR1 reads MDHEN; CDR2 reads SYDVKM. V gave up 6 bases and J gave up 3 bases, with 13 bases separating them. The CDR3 covers 14 residues. CDR3 protein: CASRLAGRTDTQYF. The CDR3 coding sequence is TGTGCCAGCAGGCTAGCAGGGAGGACAGATACGCAGTATTTT.